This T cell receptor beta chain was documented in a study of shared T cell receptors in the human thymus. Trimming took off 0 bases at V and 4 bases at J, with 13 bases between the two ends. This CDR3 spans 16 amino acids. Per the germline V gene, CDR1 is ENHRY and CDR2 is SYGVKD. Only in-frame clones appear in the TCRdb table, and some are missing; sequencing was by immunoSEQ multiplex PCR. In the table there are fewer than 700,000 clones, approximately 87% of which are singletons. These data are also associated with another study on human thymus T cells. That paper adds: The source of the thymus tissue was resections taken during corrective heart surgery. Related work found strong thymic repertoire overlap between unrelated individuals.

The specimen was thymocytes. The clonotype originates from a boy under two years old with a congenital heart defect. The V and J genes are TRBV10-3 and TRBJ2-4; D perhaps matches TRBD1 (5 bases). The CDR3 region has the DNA TGTGCCATCAGTGAGTCGTTGCACAGGCGGAAAAACATTCAGTACTTC. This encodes CAISESLHRRKNIQYF.